These 10 T cell receptor beta chains were all obtained from the same sample, sequenced in a study of T-cell reconstitution after alpha-beta-depleted transplantation in children. The authors prepared the TCRbeta library with unique molecular identifiers. TCRdb re-called the PCR reads with MiXCR, one entry per CDR3 protein. Of about 78,000 distinct CDR3 sequences in the sample, 12% to 15% were seen once. The source material was PBMCs, mostly from graft donor cells, sampled 180 days after TCRalphabeta/CD19-depleted stem cell transplant. The receptors shown here come from a male patient aged 2-9 years who had a stem cell transplant for acute lymphoblastic leukemia, so the T cells may come from the graft donor.

This rearrangement joins TRBV4-2 to TRBJ2-7; 8 bases align to TRBD1. This CDR3 is 17 amino acids long. The J segment lost 5 bases and the V segment lost 0 bases, leaving 12 bases of the junction unmatched. Germline V CDR1 and CDR2: LGHNA, YNFKEQ. The CDR3 protein is CASSQDLSRTGLNEQYF. CDR3 bases: TGTGCCAGCAGCCAAGACCTATCTAGGACAGGGTTAAACGAGCAGTACTTC.

This clonotype appeared many times. The chain uses TRBV20-1 and TRBJ2-5; TRBD2 matches 7 bases. Germline CDR1 and CDR2: DFQATT and SNEGSKA (reference sequence). The CDR3 extends over 14 amino acids. V lost 3 bases to trimming and J lost 7 bases; unmatched junction nucleotides: 11. The CDR3 loop reads CSARTSPNRGTQYF. The CDR3 region has the DNA TGCAGTGCTAGGACTAGCCCCAACCGGGGGACCCAGTACTTC.

This clonotype appeared many times. DNA for the CDR3: TGTGCCAGCAGTCCGGACAGGGATGAGAAAAAACTGTTTTTT. This encodes CASSPDRDEKKLFF. The V and J genes are TRBV6-1 and TRBJ1-4; 8 bases match TRBD1. Germline CDR1 and CDR2: MNHNS and SASEGT. The CDR3 consists of 14 residues. Trimming removed 5 bases from V and 9 bases from J; junction bases left unmatched: 8.

The V and J genes are TRBV5-4 and TRBJ2-1; D is possibly TRBD2 (5 bases). Trimming left V 1 base short and J 9 bases short, with 14 bases between. This CDR3 has 14 residues. Per germline, CDR1 SGHNT and CDR2 YYREEE (reference sequence). This CDR3 reads CASSLKGAKPEQFF. DNA for the CDR3: TGTGCCAGCAGCTTGAAGGGAGCGAAGCCTGAGCAGTTCTTC.

The chain has TRBV20-1 and TRBJ1-5, with 8 nucleotides matching TRBD1. J was trimmed by 5 bases and V by 5 bases; bases with no gene match: 5. The CDR3 covers 13 residues. Germline lookup yields CDR1 DFQATT and CDR2 SNEGSKA (reference sequence). The CDR3 sequence is CSAGDRGHQPQHF. CDR3 nucleotides: TGCAGTGCTGGTGACAGGGGCCATCAGCCCCAGCATTTT.

In this sample, this clonotype turned up many times. The rearrangement joins TRBV10-3 to TRBJ1-1; D is unresolved. The CDR3 is 12 amino acids. Germline lookup yields CDR1 ENHRY and CDR2 SYGVKD. V lost 3 bases and J 9 bases, leaving 11 bases between the germline ends. The CDR3 sequence: CAISDTTRQAFF. The CDR3 nucleotides are TGTGCCATCAGTGACACTACCCGCCAAGCTTTCTTT.

The genes are TRBV5-1 and TRBJ1-4; the D gene is possibly TRBD1 (6 bases). Deletions cut 2 bases from V and 7 bases from J, with 15 bases between. Germline V gives CDR1 SGHRS, CDR2 YFSETQ. CDR3 length equals 15 residues. CDR3 sequence: CASSFTSGAVEKLFF. In DNA, the CDR3 is TGCGCCAGCAGCTTCACCTCAGGGGCCGTTGAAAAACTGTTTTTT.

This clonotype was counted only a few times. This rearrangement joins TRBV20-1 to TRBJ2-1; 15 nucleotides match TRBD2. CDR1 is DFQATT and CDR2 is SNEGSKA in the germline V gene (reference sequence). With V trimmed by 2 bases and J by 0 bases, 8 bases remained unmatched. This CDR3 comprises 19 residues. CDR3: CSARPPGLAGGLSYNEQFF. CDR3 coding DNA: TGCAGTGCTAGACCTCCGGGACTAGCGGGAGGACTCTCCTACAATGAGCAGTTCTTC.

The V and J genes are TRBV19 and TRBJ2-2; D unclear. The CDR3 loop spans 13 amino acids. Trimming cost V 8 bases and J 1 base, with 8 bases left between them. From germline, CDR1 is LNHDA and CDR2 SQIVND (reference sequence). CDR3 sequence reads: CASADWNTGELFF. DNA for the CDR3: TGTGCCAGTGCCGACTGGAACACCGGGGAGCTGTTTTTT.

This chain uses TRBV28 with TRBJ2-5, with D perhaps matching TRBD1 (5 bases). The ends were cut back, 2 bases at V and 2 bases at J, with 12 bases in the middle. The germline V gene has CDR1 MDHEN and CDR2 SYDVKM. CDR3 length: 15 residues. The CDR3 sequence is CASSLGSAGQETQYF. The CDR3 region has the DNA TGTGCCAGCAGTTTAGGGTCGGCAGGGCAAGAGACCCAGTACTTC.